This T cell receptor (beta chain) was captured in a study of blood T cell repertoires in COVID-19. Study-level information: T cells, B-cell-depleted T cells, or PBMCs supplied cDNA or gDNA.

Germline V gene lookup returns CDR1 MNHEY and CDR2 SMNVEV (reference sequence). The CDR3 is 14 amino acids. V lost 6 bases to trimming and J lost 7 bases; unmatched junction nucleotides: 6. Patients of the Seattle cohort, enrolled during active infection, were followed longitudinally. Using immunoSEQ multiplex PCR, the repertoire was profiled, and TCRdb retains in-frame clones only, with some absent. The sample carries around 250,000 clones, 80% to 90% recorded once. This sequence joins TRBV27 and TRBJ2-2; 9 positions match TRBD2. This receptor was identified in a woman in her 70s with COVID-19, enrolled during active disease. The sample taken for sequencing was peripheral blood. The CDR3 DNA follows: TGTGCCAGCAGATATAGCGGGAGAGGCGGGGAGCTGTTTTTT. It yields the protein CASRYSGRGGELFF.